This T cell receptor beta chain was obtained from a study of blood T cell repertoires in COVID-19. Turning to the study itself: Material from acute and convalescent COVID-19 was sourced from the United States, Italy and Spain. The cDNA or gDNA used as material had been derived from T cells, B-cell-depleted T cells, or PBMCs.

The CDR3 is 16 residues long. CDR1 is LGHDT and CDR2 is YNNKEL in the germline V gene (reference sequence). With 4 bases clipped from V and 5 bases from J, the junction kept 13 bases outside the gene matches. Method: immunoSEQ multiplex PCR; TCRdb's copy keeps in-frame clones and lacks some. The sample yields hundreds of thousands of clones, more than 80% seen once. Seattle patients were enrolled during active infection and followed longitudinally. The sequence was obtained from a woman aged 25 to 39 with COVID-19, enrolled during active disease. The V gene is TRBV3-1 (or the pseudogene TRBV3-2), the J gene TRBJ2-5; TRBD2 aligns across 7 bases. Material for sequencing was peripheral blood. CDR3 nucleotide sequence: TGTGCCAGCAGCCTATCGGCTAGCGGACGAATGGAGACCCAGTACTTC. Its protein is CASSLSASGRMETQYF.